Below are 22 T cell receptor beta chains sequenced from a single sample in a study of memory CD4+ T cells and cytomegalovirus serostatus. Assay: immunoSEQ multiplex PCR; the TCRdb copy retains only in-frame clones and omits some. The table records 45,000 to 60,000 clones, about three quarters of them present only once. The sort gate was single viable CD3+CD4+CD8-CD45RO+ cells for memory CD4+ T cells. The sequencing input was memory CD4+ T cells from blood. The receptors were sampled from an adult in good health and CMV-seropositive.

Details on this clone: Other DNA sequences within the sample encode an identical CDR3. For the CDR3, the DNA is TGTGCCTGGAGTGGGGCAGGGAATAACTATGGCTACACCTTC. Encoded protein: CAWSGAGNNYGYTF. The chain uses TRBV30 and TRBJ1-2; perhaps TRBD1 as D (5 bases). The CDR3 is 14 amino acids. The V and J ends lost 1 base and 1 base respectively, with 10 bases between them. The germline V gene has CDR1 GTSNPN and CDR2 SVGIG (reference sequence).

CDR3 protein: CASSPRGGPMNTEAFF. The CDR3 nucleotides read TGTGCCAGCAGCCCCCGCGGGGGCCCCATGAACACTGAAGCTTTCTTT. This chain uses TRBV5-6 with TRBJ1-1; maybe TRBD1 (6 bases). The CDR3 runs to 16 residues. The V gene's germline CDR1 is SGHDT and CDR2 YYEEEE. Trimming cost V 4 bases and J 0 bases, with 16 bases left between them.

The V call is TRBV11-1, the J call TRBJ2-3; D not resolved. The V end was cut by 4 bases, the J end by 0 bases, with 20 bases between. Germline V CDR1 and CDR2: SGHAT, FQDESV (reference sequence). The CDR3 runs 18 residues. The CDR3 DNA is TGTGCCAGCAGCTCCCATCGGCTGGACCCCTTTAGCACAGATACGCAGTATTTT. It translates to CASSSHRLDPFSTDTQYF. Full variable domain (missing parts from reference TRBV11-1 and TRBJ2-3): EAEVAQSPRYKITEKSQAVAFWCDPISGHATLYWYRQILGQGPELLVQFQDESVVDDSQLPKDRFSAERLKGVDSTLKIQPAELGDSAMYLCASSSHRLDPFSTDTQYFGPGTRLTVL.

In nucleotides, the CDR3 is TGTGCCAGCAGCCAAGATCGCGGGTATGGCTACACCTTC. Translating it yields CASSQDRGYGYTF. The rearrangement uses TRBV14 and TRBJ1-2; D not resolved. CDR1 and CDR2 from the germline V gene are SGHDN and FVKESK. This CDR3 is built from 13 residues. V dropped 0 bases and J dropped 5 bases, with 7 bases sitting between them.

J is TRBJ2-7 and V is TRBV7-3, with 7 positions matching TRBD1. V shed 2 bases and J 7 bases; nucleotides not matched to a gene: 11. The CDR3 runs to 15 residues. In germline, CDR1 is SGHTA, CDR2 FQGTGA. The CDR3 nucleotides read TGTGCCAGCAGCTTAGGTAGGACAGGCCTGGGGGAGCAGTACTTC. Residues: CASSLGRTGLGEQYF.

The V gene is TRBV18, the J gene TRBJ2-1; D is unclear. V lost 10 bases, J lost 0 bases, and 13 bases lay in between. CDR1 is KGHSH and CDR2 is LQKENI in the germline V gene. This CDR3 has 14 amino acids. CDR3 amino acids: CATADTFSYNEQFF. The CDR3 DNA reads as TGTGCCACTGCAGACACCTTCTCCTACAATGAGCAGTTCTTC.

CDR3 sequence: CASSPGTGSSTDTQYF. The CDR3 DNA reads as TGTGCCAGCAGCCCCGGGACTGGATCTAGCACAGATACGCAGTATTTT. The rearrangement links TRBV7-2 to TRBJ2-3; weak D call: TRBD2 (6 bases). This CDR3 contains 16 residues. CDR1 is SGHTA, CDR2 FQGNSA, per germline. V lost 5 bases and J lost 0, with 15 bases in between.

The V and J genes are TRBV14 and TRBJ2-5, with D hard to call. The CDR3 length is 15 residues. Germline V gene lookup returns CDR1 SGHDN and CDR2 FVKESK. V was shortened by 0 bases and J by 0 bases, with 8 bases between the two germline ends. The CDR3 reads CASSQDLGHQETQYF. The CDR3 DNA sequence: TGTGCCAGCAGCCAAGATTTAGGGCACCAAGAGACCCAGTACTTC.

The sample holds one count of this clone. The rearrangement uses TRBV19 and TRBJ1-5, with a possible D match to TRBD1 (5 bases). Germline V gene data show CDR1 as LNHDA and CDR2 as SQIVND (reference sequence). The CDR3 runs to 15 residues. V dropped 5 bases and J dropped 6 bases, with 17 bases sitting between them. CDR3 DNA sequence: TGTGCCAGTAGTTTCCAAGCGGGACGAGGTCAGCCCCAGCATTTT. It translates to CASSFQAGRGQPQHF.

CDR3 region: CASSFAEATEAFF. The DNA for the CDR3 is TGTGCCAGCAGCTTCGCCGAGGCCACTGAAGCTTTCTTT. The chain carries TRBV7-2 and TRBJ1-1, with D unclear. V was shortened by 3 bases and J by 4 bases, with 9 bases between the two germline ends. This CDR3 spans 13 amino acids. Germline V gives CDR1 SGHTA, CDR2 FQGNSA.

This chain uses TRBV23-1 with TRBJ1-1, with 7 nucleotides matching TRBD1. TRBV23-1 is marked as an open reading frame, function uncertain. This CDR3 is 17 amino acids long. J lost 8 bases, V lost 2 bases, and 17 bases had no gene match. The CDR3 DNA follows: TGCGCCAGCAGTCAAAGGAGAAAGACTCATGGGGACAGAGAAGCTTTCTTT. It encodes CASSQRRKTHGDREAFF.

V and J are TRBV7-9 and TRBJ1-1, with 7 bases identical to TRBD1. Germline values: CDR1 SEHNR, CDR2 FQNEAQ (reference sequence). This CDR3 is built from 13 residues. J gave up 6 bases and V 5 bases, and 6 bases lay outside the gene matches. CDR3 sequence reads: CASSQTGEAEAFF. The CDR3 DNA is TGTGCCAGCAGCCAAACAGGGGAAGCTGAAGCTTTCTTT. The entire variable domain, with the rest obtained from reference TRBV7-9 and TRBJ1-1, is as follows: DTGVSQNPRHKITKRGQNVTFRCDPISEHNRLYWYRQTLGQGPEFLTYFQNEAQLEKSRLLSDRFSAERPKGSFSTLEIQRTEQGDSAMYLCASSQTGEAEAFFGQGTRLTVV.

The rearrangement joins TRBV6-1 to TRBJ1-3, with D unclear. The germline V gene encodes CDR1 MNHNS and CDR2 SASEGT. V dropped 8 bases and J dropped 4 bases, with 6 bases sitting between them. This CDR3 spans 11 amino acids. The CDR3: CASGLGNTIYF. The CDR3, as DNA: TGTGCCAGCGGCCTCGGAAACACCATATATTTT.

CDR3 amino acids: CASSVAIRGSSDTQYF. The CDR3 DNA follows: TGTGCCAGCAGCGTAGCGATTAGAGGTAGTTCGGATACGCAGTATTTT. The J gene is TRBJ2-3, the V gene TRBV9, with D hard to call. This CDR3 spans 16 amino acids. Trimming removed 0 bases at V and 6 bases at J, with 17 bases between. Germline-derived CDR1 and CDR2 are SGDLS and YYNGEE.

V usage is TRBV12-5 and J usage is TRBJ2-1; 8 nucleotides line up with TRBD2. This CDR3 contains 17 residues. The V segment lost 8 bases and the J segment 0 bases; nucleotides outside the gene matches: 12. Germline-derived CDR1 and CDR2 are LGHNT and FRNRAP. The CDR3 protein is CASSKGKSGSSYNEQFF. The DNA of the CDR3 is TGTGCTAGTAGTAAGGGAAAAAGCGGGAGCTCCTACAATGAGCAGTTCTTC.

This clone has more than one count but fewer than ten. This rearrangement joins TRBV14 to TRBJ2-3; TRBD1 might be the D (5 bases). The CDR3 length is 15 residues. Germline values: CDR1 SGHDN, CDR2 FVKESK. With 0 bases removed from V and 1 base from J, the gap between germline ends came to 8 bases. The CDR3 region has the DNA TGTGCCAGCAGCCAAGAGGGGCGACGCACAGATACGCAGTATTTT. Its protein is CASSQEGRRTDTQYF.

The chain carries TRBV29-1 and TRBJ1-1, with D tentatively TRBD1 (5 bases). There are 12 residues in the CDR3. Per the germline V gene, CDR1 is SQVTM and CDR2 is ANQGSEA. V lost 7 bases to trimming and J lost 2 bases, with 11 bases between them. The CDR3 nucleotides are TGCAGCGCTGGTGGGGGAAACACTGAAGCTTTCTTT. Translated: CSAGGGNTEAFF.

This clone was detected once. This chain uses TRBV11-2 with TRBJ2-5, with TRBD2 matching 8 bases. The CDR3 totals 14 residues. Looked up from germline, CDR1 is SGHAT and CDR2 is FQNNGV. The J segment lost 4 bases and the V segment lost 5 bases, leaving 6 bases of the junction unmatched. CDR3 protein: CASSPSGGRETQYF. As DNA, the CDR3 is TGTGCCAGCAGCCCAAGCGGGGGCCGAGAGACCCAGTACTTC. The full variable domain, its missing parts supplied by reference TRBV11-2 and TRBJ2-5, is EAGVAQSPRYKIIEKRQSVAFWCNPISGHATLYWYQQILGQGPKLLIQFQNNGVVDDSQLPKDRFSAERLKGVDSTLKIQPAKLEDSAVYLCASSPSGGRETQYFGPGTRLLVL.

V gene TRBV2 combines with J gene TRBJ2-4, with 8 bases matching TRBD1. Germline-derived CDR1 and CDR2 are SNHLY and FYNNEI. The CDR3 loop spans 13 amino acids. CDR3 coding DNA: TGTGTGGGACAGGATTTAGCCAAAAACATTCAGTACTTC. This encodes CVGQDLAKNIQYF.

The J gene is TRBJ2-5, the V gene TRBV19; 8 bases are a match to TRBD1. Germline-derived CDR1 and CDR2 are LNHDA and SQIVND (reference sequence). The CDR3 length is 14 residues. V lost 3 bases and J lost 5; bases outside the gene matches: 5. Here the CDR3 reads CASSIGQGSETQYF. The CDR3 region has the DNA TGTGCCAGTAGTATCGGACAGGGTAGCGAGACCCAGTACTTC.

The V and J genes are TRBV10-3 and TRBJ1-2, with D unresolved. The V gene lost 3 bases and the J gene lost 0 bases, with 8 bases spanning the gap. CDR3 length equals 14 residues. Germline CDR1 reads ENHRY; CDR2 reads SYGVKD. The CDR3 spells CAISDQTTNYGYTF. CDR3 in DNA: TGTGCCATCAGTGACCAGACAACTAACTATGGCTACACCTTC.

V gene TRBV28 combines with J gene TRBJ2-7; the D gene is possibly TRBD1 (6 bases). The CDR3 totals 16 residues. Germline CDR1 and CDR2: MDHEN and SYDVKM. V was cut by 6 bases and J by 3 bases, with 21 bases left in between. The CDR3 is CASRPDTGIHIYEQYF. DNA for the CDR3: TGTGCCAGCAGGCCTGATACAGGGATACATATCTACGAGCAGTACTTC.